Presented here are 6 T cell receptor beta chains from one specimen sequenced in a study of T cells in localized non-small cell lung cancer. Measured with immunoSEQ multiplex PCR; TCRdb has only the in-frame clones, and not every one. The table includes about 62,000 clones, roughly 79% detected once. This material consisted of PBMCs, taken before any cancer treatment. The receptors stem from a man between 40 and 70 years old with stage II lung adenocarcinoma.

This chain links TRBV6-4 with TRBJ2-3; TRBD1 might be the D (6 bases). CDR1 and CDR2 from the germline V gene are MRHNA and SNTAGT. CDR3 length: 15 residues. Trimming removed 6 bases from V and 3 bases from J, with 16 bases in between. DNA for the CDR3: TGTGCCAGCAGACGACAGGCCCAAGGGACAGATACGCAGTATTTT. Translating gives CASRRQAQGTDTQYF.

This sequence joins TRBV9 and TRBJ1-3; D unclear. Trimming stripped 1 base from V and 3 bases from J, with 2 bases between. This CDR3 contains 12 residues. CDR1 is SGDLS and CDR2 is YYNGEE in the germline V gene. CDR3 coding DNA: TGTGCCAGCAGCGTAAATGGAAACACCATATATTTT. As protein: CASSVNGNTIYF.

CDR3 in amino acids: CASSVATGGRQYF. In nucleotides, the CDR3 is TGTGCCAGCAGCGTAGCTACGGGGGGTCGCCAGTACTTC. This rearrangement joins TRBV9 to TRBJ2-7; 7 positions agree with TRBD2. The CDR3 length is 13 residues. The germline CDR1 and CDR2 sequences are SGDLS and YYNGEE. With 0 bases clipped from V and 10 bases from J, the junction kept 7 bases outside the gene matches.

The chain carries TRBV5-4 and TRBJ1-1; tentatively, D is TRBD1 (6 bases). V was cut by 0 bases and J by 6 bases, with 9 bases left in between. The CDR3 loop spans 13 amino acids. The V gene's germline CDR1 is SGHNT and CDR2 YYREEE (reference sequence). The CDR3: CASSLAGGPEAFF. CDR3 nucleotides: TGTGCCAGCAGCTTGGCCGGGGGGCCTGAAGCTTTCTTT.

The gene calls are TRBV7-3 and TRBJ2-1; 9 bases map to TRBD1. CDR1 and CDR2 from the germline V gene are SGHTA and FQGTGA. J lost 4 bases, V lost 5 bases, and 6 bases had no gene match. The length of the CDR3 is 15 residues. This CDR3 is CASSRDRAPYNEQFF. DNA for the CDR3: TGTGCCAGCAGCCGGGACAGGGCCCCATACAATGAGCAGTTCTTC.

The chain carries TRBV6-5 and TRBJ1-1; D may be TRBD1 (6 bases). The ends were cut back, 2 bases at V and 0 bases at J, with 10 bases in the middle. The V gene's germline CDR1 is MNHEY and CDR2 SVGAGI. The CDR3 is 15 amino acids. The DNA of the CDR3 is TGTGCCAGCAGTTACACGACAGGCATGAACACTGAAGCTTTCTTT. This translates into CASSYTTGMNTEAFF.